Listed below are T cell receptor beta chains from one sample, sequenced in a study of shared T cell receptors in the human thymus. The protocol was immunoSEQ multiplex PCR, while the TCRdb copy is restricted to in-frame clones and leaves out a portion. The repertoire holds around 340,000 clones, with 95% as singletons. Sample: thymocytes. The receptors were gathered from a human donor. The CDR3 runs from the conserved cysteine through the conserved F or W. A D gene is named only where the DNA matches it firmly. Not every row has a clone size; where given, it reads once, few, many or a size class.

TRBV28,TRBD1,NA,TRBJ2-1,CASRTGGFWSSYNEQFF,TGTGCCAGCAGGACAGGGGGTTTCTGGAGCTCCTACAATGAGCAGTTCTTC
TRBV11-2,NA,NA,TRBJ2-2,CASSFSAVSSWSNTGELFF,TGTGCCAGCAGCTTTAGTGCCGTGTCGTCCTGGTCGAACACCGGGGAGCTGTTTTTT
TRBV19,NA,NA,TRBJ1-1,CASSLPIIRGTTNTEAFF,TGTGCCAGTAGTCTCCCAATAATAAGGGGGACGACGAACACTGAAGCTTTCTTT
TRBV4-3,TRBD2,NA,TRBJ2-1,CASSHISGTSRGPNEQFF,TGCGCCAGCAGCCATATTAGCGGGACATCCCGGGGGCCCAATGAGCAGTTCTTC
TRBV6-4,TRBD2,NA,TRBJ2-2,CASSHGLAVRPGELFF,TGTGCCAGCAGTCATGGACTAGCGGTCCGGCCCGGGGAGCTGTTTTTT
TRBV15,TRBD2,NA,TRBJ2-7,CATSRVNSSGIPHEQYF,TGTGCCACCAGCAGAGTTAACTCCAGCGGGATCCCCCACGAGCAGTACTTC
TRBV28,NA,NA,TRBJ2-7,CASSLGTYEQYF,TGTGCCAGCAGTTTGGGGACTTACGAGCAGTACTTC
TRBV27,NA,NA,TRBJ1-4,CASSWGINEKLFF,TGTGCCAGCAGTTGGGGTATTAATGAAAAACTGTTTTTT
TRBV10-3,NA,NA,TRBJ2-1,CAISPVLTADNEQFF,TGTGCCATCAGCCCGGTCTTAACGGCGGACAATGAGCAGTTCTTC
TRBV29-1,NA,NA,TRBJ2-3,CSASGDTQYF,TGCAGCGCTTCAGGGGATACGCAGTATTTT
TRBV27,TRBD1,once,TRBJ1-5,CASSTGVGNQPQHF,TGTGCCAGCAGTACAGGGGTGGGGAATCAGCCCCAGCATTTT
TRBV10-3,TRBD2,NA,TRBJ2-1,CAISESSSGRAGEQFF,TGTGCCATCAGTGAGTCGTCTAGCGGGAGGGCCGGTGAGCAGTTCTTC
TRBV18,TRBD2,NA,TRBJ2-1,CASSPRSSAGGSYNEQFF,TGTGCCAGCTCACCACGTTCCTCAGCGGGAGGCTCCTACAATGAGCAGTTCTTC
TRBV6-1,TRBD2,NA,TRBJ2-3,CASSEAGGRPTDTQYF,TGTGCCAGCAGTGAAGCGGGGGGGAGGCCCACAGATACGCAGTATTTT
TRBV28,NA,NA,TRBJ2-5,CASSLTQETQYF,TGTGCCAGCAGTTTAACCCAAGAGACCCAGTACTTC
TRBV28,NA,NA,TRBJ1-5,CASSFPGPNQPQHF,TGTGCCAGCAGTTTCCCAGGGCCCAATCAGCCCCAGCATTTT
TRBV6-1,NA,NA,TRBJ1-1,CASSEFRGGYGVNTEAFF,TGTGCCAGCAGTGAATTTAGGGGGGGGTACGGCGTGAACACTGAAGCTTTCTTT
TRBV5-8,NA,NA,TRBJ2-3,CASSIRASPTDTQYF,TGTGCCAGCAGCATCCGGGCTTCCCCCACAGATACGCAGTATTTT
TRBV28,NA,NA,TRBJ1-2,CASSLRGHSNYGYTF,TGTGCCAGCAGTTTACGGGGACACTCTAACTATGGCTACACCTTC
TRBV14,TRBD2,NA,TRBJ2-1,CASSQDTSVLAGGLGYNEQFF,TGTGCCAGCAGCCAAGATACGTCAGTTCTAGCGGGAGGCCTGGGGTACAATGAGCAGTTCTTC
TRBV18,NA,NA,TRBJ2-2,CASSRSTGGNTGELFF,TGTGCCAGCTCACGTTCGACAGGAGGGAACACCGGGGAGCTGTTTTTT
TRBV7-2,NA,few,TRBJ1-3,CASSPRVGGNTIYF,TGTGCCAGCAGCCCTCGGGTGGGAGGAAACACCATATATTTT
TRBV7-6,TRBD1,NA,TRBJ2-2,CASSSLGTGVTTGELFF,TGTGCCAGCAGCTCCCTCGGGACAGGGGTGACCACCGGGGAGCTGTTTTTT
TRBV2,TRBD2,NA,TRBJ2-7,CASSGGLAGGPAYEQYF,TGTGCCAGCAGTGGGGGACTAGCGGGAGGGCCAGCCTACGAGCAGTACTTC
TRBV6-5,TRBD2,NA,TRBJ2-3,CASSSWRGGATDTQYF,TGTGCCAGCAGTTCCTGGAGGGGAGGGGCGACAGATACGCAGTATTTT
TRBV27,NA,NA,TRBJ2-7,CASRLPGGGLYEQYF,TGTGCCAGCAGACTCCCCGGCGGGGGCCTGTACGAGCAGTACTTC
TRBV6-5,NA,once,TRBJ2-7,CASSREGDEQYF,TGTGCCAGCAGCCGTGAAGGGGACGAGCAGTACTTC
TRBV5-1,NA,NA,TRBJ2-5,CASSWGTRRHRRTQYF,TGCGCCAGCAGTTGGGGAACCCGGAGACACCGAAGGACCCAGTACTTC
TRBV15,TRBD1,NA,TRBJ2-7,CATWKTGEHEQYF,TGTGCCACCTGGAAGACAGGGGAACACGAGCAGTACTTC
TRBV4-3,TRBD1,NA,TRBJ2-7,CASSQLKRTGGGFYEQYF,TGCGCCAGCAGCCAGCTTAAGAGGACAGGGGGAGGATTTTACGAGCAGTACTTC
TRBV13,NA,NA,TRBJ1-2,CASSLADNVYGYTF,TGTGCCAGCAGCTTAGCGGACAACGTCTATGGCTACACCTTC
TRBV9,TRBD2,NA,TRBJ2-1,CASSPRGSGSYNEQFF,TGTGCCAGCAGCCCCCGAGGTAGCGGGAGTTACAATGAGCAGTTCTTC
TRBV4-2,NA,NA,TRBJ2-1,CASSQDRDGRTSGSGEQFF,TGTGCCAGCAGCCAAGATCGCGACGGACGGACTTCGGGTTCTGGTGAGCAGTTCTTC
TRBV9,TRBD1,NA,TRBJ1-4,CASRRGQGGEKLFF,TGTGCCAGCAGGAGGGGACAGGGCGGAGAAAAACTGTTTTTT
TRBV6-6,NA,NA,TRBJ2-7,CASSADIEQYF,TGTGCCAGCAGTGCCGACATCGAGCAGTACTTC
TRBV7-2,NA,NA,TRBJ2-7,CASSSRLRGRGEQYF,TGTGCCAGCAGTTCCAGGTTGCGGGGGCGTGGCGAGCAGTACTTC
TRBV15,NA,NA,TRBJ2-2,CATSRGGTGELFF,TGTGCCACCAGCAGAGGTGGGACCGGGGAGCTGTTTTTT
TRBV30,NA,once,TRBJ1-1,CAWISRGNPTKAFF,TGTGCCTGGATCTCCAGGGGCAATCCGACTAAAGCTTTCTTT
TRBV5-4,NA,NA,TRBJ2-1,CASSPGWAGAGEQFF,TGTGCCAGCAGCCCGGGTTGGGCCGGCGCGGGTGAGCAGTTCTTC
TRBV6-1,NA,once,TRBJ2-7,CASTIGYEQYF,TGTGCCAGCACCATAGGGTACGAGCAGTACTTC
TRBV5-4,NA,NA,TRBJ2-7,CASSLRQSDSYEQYF,TGTGCCAGCAGCTTGCGACAGAGTGACTCCTACGAGCAGTACTTC
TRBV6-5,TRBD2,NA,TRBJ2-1,CASSYLADSYNEQFF,TGTGCCAGCAGTTACCTAGCGGACTCCTACAATGAGCAGTTCTTC
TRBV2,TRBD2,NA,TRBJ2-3,CAEGTSGSEGSSTDTQYF,TGTGCAGAGGGCACTAGCGGGAGTGAAGGATCGAGCACAGATACGCAGTATTTT
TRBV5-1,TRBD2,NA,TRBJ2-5,CASSLGEKLAGRKETQYF,TGCGCCAGCAGCTTGGGCGAGAAACTAGCGGGACGTAAAGAGACCCAGTACTTC
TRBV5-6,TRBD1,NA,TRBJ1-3,CASSELQGALNTIYF,TGTGCCAGCAGCGAGCTGCAGGGGGCATTAAACACCATATATTTT
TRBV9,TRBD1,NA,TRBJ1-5,CASSVDGQGGNQPQHF,TGTGCCAGCAGCGTAGATGGACAGGGTGGCAATCAGCCCCAGCATTTT
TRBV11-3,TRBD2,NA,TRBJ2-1,CASSLEDGAGGSSSYNEQFF,TGTGCCAGCAGCTTAGAGGACGGAGCGGGAGGTTCGAGCTCCTACAATGAGCAGTTCTTC
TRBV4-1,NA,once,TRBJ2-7,CASSPRQGTGEQYF,TGCGCCAGCAGCCCCCGGCAGGGTACTGGCGAGCAGTACTTC
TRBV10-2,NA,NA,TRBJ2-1,CASSESLWSSYNEQFF,TGCGCCAGCAGTGAGTCGCTCTGGAGCTCCTACAATGAGCAGTTCTTC